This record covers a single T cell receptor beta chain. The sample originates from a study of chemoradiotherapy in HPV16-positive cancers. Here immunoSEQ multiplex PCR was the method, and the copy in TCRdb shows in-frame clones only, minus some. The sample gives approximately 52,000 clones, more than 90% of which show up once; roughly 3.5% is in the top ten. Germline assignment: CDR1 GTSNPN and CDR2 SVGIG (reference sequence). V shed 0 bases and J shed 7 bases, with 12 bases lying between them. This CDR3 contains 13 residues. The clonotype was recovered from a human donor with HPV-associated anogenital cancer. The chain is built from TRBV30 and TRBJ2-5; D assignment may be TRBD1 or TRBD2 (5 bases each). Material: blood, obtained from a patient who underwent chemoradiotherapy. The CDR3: CAWSVRGQGTQYF. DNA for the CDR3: TGTGCCTGGAGTGTAAGAGGGCAGGGGACCCAGTACTTC.